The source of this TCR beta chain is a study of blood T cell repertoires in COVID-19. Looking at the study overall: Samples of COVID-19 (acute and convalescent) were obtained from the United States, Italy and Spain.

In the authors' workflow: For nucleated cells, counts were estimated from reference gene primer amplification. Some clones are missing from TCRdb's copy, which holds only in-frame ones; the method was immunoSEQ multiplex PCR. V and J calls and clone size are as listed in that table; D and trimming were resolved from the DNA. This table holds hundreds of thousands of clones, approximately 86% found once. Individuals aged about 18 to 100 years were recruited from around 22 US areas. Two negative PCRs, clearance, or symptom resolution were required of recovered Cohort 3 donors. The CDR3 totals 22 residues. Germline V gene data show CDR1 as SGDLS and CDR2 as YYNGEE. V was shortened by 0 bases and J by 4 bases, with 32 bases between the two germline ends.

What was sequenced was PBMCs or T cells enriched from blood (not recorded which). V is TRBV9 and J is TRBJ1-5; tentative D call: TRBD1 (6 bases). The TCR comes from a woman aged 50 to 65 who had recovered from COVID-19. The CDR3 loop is CASSVVRWTAQWRGGTNQPQHF. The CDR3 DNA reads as TGTGCCAGCAGCGTAGTTAGATGGACAGCTCAGTGGCGAGGAGGAACAAATCAGCCCCAGCATTTT.